Each of the 19 T cell receptor beta chains below was sequenced from the same sample in a study of blood T cell repertoires in COVID-19. Profiled with immunoSEQ multiplex PCR; TCRdb holds only in-frame clones, not every one. This table has more than 300,000 clones, around nine tenths appearing once. Sequencing input: peripheral blood. These receptors were taken from a woman between 65 and 79 years old with COVID-19, enrolled during active disease.

The chain couples TRBV19 to TRBJ2-7; D might be TRBD1 (6 bases). Germline V gives CDR1 LNHDA, CDR2 SQIVND (reference sequence). V lost 8 bases and J lost 3, with 20 bases in between. The CDR3 is made up of 15 amino acids. CDR3 in amino acids: CASRIGRDNIYEQYF. The CDR3 nucleotides are TGTGCCAGTCGCATCGGAAGGGACAACATCTACGAGCAGTACTTC. The whole variable domain, filled in from reference TRBV19 and TRBJ2-7, reads DGGITQSPKYLFRKEGQNVTLSCEQNLNHDAMYWYRQDPGQGLRLIYYSQIVNDFQKGDIAEGYSVSREKKESFPLTVTSAQKNPTAFYLCASRIGRDNIYEQYFGPGTRLTVT.

This sequence joins TRBV7-9 and TRBJ2-5; perhaps TRBD2 as D (6 bases). The length of the CDR3 is 15 residues. V gave up 0 bases and J gave up 2 bases, with 10 bases separating them. Germline loops: CDR1 SEHNR, CDR2 FQNEAQ (reference sequence). Written as DNA, the CDR3 is TGTGCCAGCAGCTTAGCGTCGGCGGGGCAAGAGACCCAGTACTTC. Translation: CASSLASAGQETQYF.

The gene calls are TRBV7-2 and TRBJ2-7; D remains ambiguous. The CDR3 runs 13 residues. CDR1 and CDR2 from the germline V gene are SGHTA and FQGNSA. Trimming removed 1 base at V and 0 bases at J, with 4 bases between. DNA for the CDR3: TGTGCCAGCAGCTTAGGAGTCTCCTACGAGCAGTACTTC. Protein product: CASSLGVSYEQYF.

The chain combines TRBV2 with TRBJ1-1; the match to TRBD1 covers 7 bases. The ends lost 1 base at V and 11 bases at J; junction bases unmatched: 10. The CDR3 covers 14 residues. Germline V CDR1 and CDR2: SNHLY, FYNNEI. The CDR3 is CASSEEGAGLLAFF. DNA for the CDR3: TGTGCCAGCAGTGAAGAGGGGGCGGGACTTCTCGCTTTCTTT.

This clone was counted a single time. V and J are TRBV5-1 and TRBJ2-3; weak D call: TRBD1 (6 bases). This CDR3 has 16 residues. The V gene's germline CDR1 is SGHRS and CDR2 YFSETQ. The ends were cut back, 2 bases at V and 0 bases at J, with 13 bases in the middle. CDR3 sequence: CASSFFGQGSTDTQYF. DNA of the CDR3: TGCGCCAGCAGCTTTTTTGGGCAGGGGAGCACAGATACGCAGTATTTT.

The rearrangement joins TRBV4-1 to TRBJ1-4; 8 nucleotides agree with TRBD1. Germline CDR1 is MGHRA and CDR2 is YSYEKL. Germline trimming cut 0 bases from V and 6 bases from J; bases unmatched to any gene: 6. The CDR3 spans 16 residues. The DNA for the CDR3 is TGCGCCAGCAGCCAAGACTCGGCAGGGGGCTATGAAAAACTGTTTTTT. Translation gives CASSQDSAGGYEKLFF.

The rearrangement links TRBV5-1 to TRBJ2-3; TRBD2 is a possible D gene (6 bases). The V gene's germline CDR1 is SGHRS and CDR2 YFSETQ. The CDR3 runs 14 residues. The V end was cut by 5 bases, the J end by 2 bases, with 12 bases between. The CDR3 loop is CASSWDSLTDTQYF. DNA for the CDR3: TGCGCCAGCAGTTGGGACTCCCTCACAGATACGCAGTATTTT.

This chain links TRBV30 with TRBJ2-3, with 8 bases identical to TRBD2. CDR1 is GTSNPN and CDR2 is SVGIG in the germline V gene (reference sequence). The CDR3 is 17 residues long. V was clipped by 6 bases and J by 1 base; unmatched bases: 15. CDR3 nucleotides: TGTGCCTGTACTACCCCTGGTTTGCGGGGGGGCACAGATACGCAGTATTTT. Translation gives CACTTPGLRGGTDTQYF.

The chain has TRBV6-5 and TRBJ1-5; 9 nucleotides align to TRBD1. The CDR3 length is 15 residues. After removal of 7 bases from V and 6 bases from J, the junction contained 10 bases not matched to a gene. Germline CDR1 and CDR2: MNHEY and SVGAGI. CDR3 in DNA: TGTGCCAGCAAGGAGGGGGGACAGGGTGGTCAGCCCCAGCATTTT. Its translation: CASKEGGQGGQPQHF.

The chain couples TRBV6-6 to TRBJ1-1; 7 bases match TRBD1. CDR3 length: 14 residues. V trimming: 4 bases; J trimming: 4 bases; junction bases outside the gene matches: 6. Germline V CDR1 and CDR2: MNHNY, SVGAGI (reference sequence). In DNA form, the CDR3 reads TGTGCCAGCAGTTCCGGGACAGCGGCCACTGAAGCTTTCTTT. It translates to CASSSGTAATEAFF.

The chain combines TRBV7-2 with TRBJ2-7, with D possibly TRBD2 on 6 matching bases. In germline, CDR1 is SGHTA, CDR2 FQGNSA. V gave up 5 bases and J gave up 2 bases, with 13 bases separating them. This CDR3 has 14 amino acids. As DNA, the CDR3 is TGTGCCAGCAGCCCGGGGACTCCCCCCTACGAGCAGTACTTC. Residues: CASSPGTPPYEQYF.

In its sample, this clone was seen a few times. The chain has TRBV7-2 and TRBJ2-1; 12 positions match TRBD1. The length of the CDR3 is 19 residues. Trimming took 5 bases from V and 1 from J; bases not matched to a gene: 12. Per the germline V gene, CDR1 is SGHTA and CDR2 is FQGNSA. The CDR3 reads CASSPTGQGAILSYNEQFF. In DNA, the CDR3 is TGTGCCAGCAGCCCAACGGGACAGGGGGCTATACTATCCTACAATGAGCAGTTCTTC.

The chain has TRBV27 and TRBJ1-2; 8 nucleotides agree with TRBD1. CDR1 is MNHEY, CDR2 SMNVEV, per germline (reference sequence). The trim removed 5 bases at V and 4 bases at J, leaving 9 bases unmatched. This CDR3 is 15 amino acids long. CDR3 sequence reads: CASSPDRGDPYGYTF. The CDR3 region has the DNA TGTGCCAGCAGTCCTGACAGGGGAGATCCCTATGGCTACACCTTC.

This rearrangement joins TRBV2 to TRBJ2-4; TRBD2 agrees at 7 bases. The CDR3 extends over 13 amino acids. V dropped 1 base and J dropped 8; count of bases not matched to a gene: 2. Germline assignment: CDR1 SNHLY and CDR2 FYNNEI. The CDR3 nucleotides are TGTGCCAGCAGTGAAGGACTAGCCGACATTCAGTACTTC. This gives the protein CASSEGLADIQYF.

A single count supports this clone. This chain connects TRBV5-1 to TRBJ2-3; D might be TRBD2 (5 bases). Deletions cut 5 bases from V and 5 bases from J, with 6 bases between. CDR1 and CDR2 from the germline V gene are SGHRS and YFSETQ. This CDR3 has 11 residues. The CDR3 DNA follows: TGCGCCAGCAGGGAGGAAGATACGCAGTATTTT. Its protein is CASREEDTQYF. Full variable domain (outside the CDR3, taken from reference TRBV5-1 and TRBJ2-3): KAGVTQTPRYLIKTRGQQVTLSCSPISGHRSVSWYQQTPGQGLQFLFEYFSETQRNKGNFPGRFSGRQFSNSRSEMNVSTLELGDSALYLCASREEDTQYFGPGTRLTVL.

The rearrangement uses TRBV21-1 and TRBJ2-5; TRBD1 reflects the table's D call only, with no check against the DNA. TRBV21-1 is classified as a pseudogene. This CDR3 comprises 16 residues. CDR3 residues: CASSKGPTGSPETQYF. CDR3 DNA: TGTGCCAGCAGCAAAGGACCGACAGGGAGTCCAGAGACCCAGTACTTC.

The rearrangement links TRBV11-2 to TRBJ1-1, with TRBD1 as a possible D gene (6 bases). Germline V CDR1 and CDR2: SGHAT, FQNNGV. V was cut by 6 bases and J by 3 bases, with 14 bases left in between. The CDR3 sequence is 14 residues long. Here the CDR3 DNA reads TGTGCCAGCAGTCGTGGGGACATTTACACTGAAGCTTTCTTT. It encodes CASSRGDIYTEAFF. The whole variable domain, filled in from reference TRBV11-2 and TRBJ1-1, reads EAGVAQSPRYKIIEKRQSVAFWCNPISGHATLYWYQQILGQGPKLLIQFQNNGVVDDSQLPKDRFSAERLKGVDSTLKIQPAKLEDSAVYLCASSRGDIYTEAFFGQGTRLTVV.

The CDR3 nucleotides read TGTGCCAGCAGTTTACGAAGTTTTGGTAGGGGACAGAGGGTGCGCTACACCTTC. Encoded protein: CASSLRSFGRGQRVRYTF. V usage is TRBV28 and J usage is TRBJ1-2, with TRBD1 matching 7 bases. V gave up 2 bases and J gave up 9 bases; unmatched junction bases: 21. This CDR3 is 18 amino acids long. The V gene's germline CDR1 is MDHEN and CDR2 SYDVKM.

This clone was seen just once. The gene calls are TRBV27 and TRBJ2-1; possible D gene TRBD1, 7 bases. Trimming stripped 5 bases from V and 9 bases from J, with 17 bases between. CDR1 is MNHEY, CDR2 SMNVEV, per germline (reference sequence). This CDR3 contains 14 residues. For the CDR3, the DNA is TGTGCCAGCAGTATAACGACAGGGAGGCTTGAGCAGTTCTTC. Translation gives CASSITTGRLEQFF.